This entry lists 25 T cell receptor beta chains sequenced from one sample in a study of shared clonotypes between healthy human individuals. TCRdb keeps only in-frame clones here, not all; method: immunoSEQ multiplex PCR. The sample consists of around 600,000 clones, roughly 95% of them appearing once. Naive CD8 populations comprised CD45RO-negative cells positively selected for CCR7, excluding terminally differentiated effector memory CD45RA+ cells. What was sequenced was naive CD8+ T cells sorted from blood. The source of these receptors is a woman aged 25 to 39 in good health.

The chain has TRBV7-2 and TRBJ2-7; D possibly matches TRBD1 or TRBD2 (5 bases each). Germline V gene sequence: CDR1 SGHTA, CDR2 FQGNSA. The CDR3 extends over 16 amino acids. V shed 3 bases and J shed 3 bases, with 18 bases lying between them. The CDR3 DNA reads as TGTGCCAGCAGCTTGGATTGGGACGAATGGTTCTACGAGCAGTACTTC. Translated: CASSLDWDEWFYEQYF.

The gene calls are TRBV4-2 and TRBJ1-1, with D possibly TRBD1 on 5 matching bases. This CDR3 is 13 amino acids long. Between the trimmed V and J ends, which lost 0 bases and 10 bases, there was a span of 12 bases. Per the germline V gene, CDR1 is LGHNA and CDR2 is YNFKEQ. CDR3 sequence (DNA): TGTGCCAGCAGCCAAGATTCAGGAACAGGAGCTTTCTTT. Its protein is CASSQDSGTGAFF.

V usage is TRBV11-1 and J usage is TRBJ2-7; unclear D gene. Trimming pared 3 bases from V and 2 bases from J, leaving 11 bases between. The CDR3 extends over 14 amino acids. Germline V gene lookup returns CDR1 SGHAT and CDR2 FQDESV (reference sequence). DNA for the CDR3: TGTGCCAGCAGCTTTATGGAGAGACCCTACGAGCAGTACTTC. Translation gives CASSFMERPYEQYF.

This clone was observed once. The chain uses TRBV7-9 and TRBJ2-5; D uncertain. The CDR3 spans 11 residues. The ends were cut back, 5 bases at V and 10 bases at J, with 11 bases in the middle. The V gene's germline CDR1 is SEHNR and CDR2 FQNEAQ (reference sequence). The CDR3, as DNA: TGTGCCAGCAGCCCCTCAATGGGCCAGTACTTC. It is translated as CASSPSMGQYF.

The rearrangement uses TRBV16 and TRBJ2-1, with D tentatively TRBD2 (6 bases). The CDR3 is 17 residues long. The germline V and J ends were trimmed by 0 bases and 4 bases, with 16 bases remaining between them. Germline V lookup: CDR1 KGHSY, CDR2 FQNENV. DNA of the CDR3: TGTGCCAGCAGCCAATCCGGTATGGGACTGTCTTACAATGAGCAGTTCTTC. As protein: CASSQSGMGLSYNEQFF.

The gene calls are TRBV7-9 and TRBJ2-7; 8 bases line up with TRBD1. The V gene's germline CDR1 is SEHNR and CDR2 FQNEAQ (reference sequence). V lost 5 bases to trimming and J lost 4 bases; unmatched junction nucleotides: 10. This CDR3 has 15 residues. CDR3 DNA sequence: TGTGCCAGCAGCAGACAGGGGATCCGGGGTTACGAGCAGTACTTC. It encodes CASSRQGIRGYEQYF. The full variable domain, in which reference TRBV7-9 and TRBJ2-7 provide the parts outside the CDR3, is DTGVSQNPRHKITKRGQNVTFRCDPISEHNRLYWYRQTLGQGPEFLTYFQNEAQLEKSRLLSDRFSAERPKGSFSTLEIQRTEQGDSAMYLCASSRQGIRGYEQYFGPGTRLTVT.

The genes are TRBV5-4 and TRBJ2-7; 9 bases fit TRBD2. This CDR3 comprises 14 residues. With V trimmed by 1 base and J by 9 bases, 8 bases remained unmatched. The germline V gene encodes CDR1 SGHNT and CDR2 YYREEE (reference sequence). The CDR3 spells CASSLRREGAPQYF. The CDR3 DNA sequence: TGTGCCAGCAGCTTGCGGCGGGAGGGGGCCCCGCAGTACTTC.

The chain has TRBV27 and TRBJ2-4, with 12 positions matching TRBD2. CDR1 and CDR2 from the germline V gene are MNHEY and SMNVEV (reference sequence). This CDR3 spans 18 amino acids. With V trimmed by 2 bases and J by 2 bases, 7 bases remained unmatched. This CDR3 reads CASSLVLAGGPSKNIQYF. CDR3 DNA sequence: TGTGCCAGCAGTTTAGTTCTAGCGGGAGGGCCGTCCAAAAACATTCAGTACTTC.

This clone came up once. The chain has TRBV11-2 and TRBJ1-1; D is possibly TRBD1 (5 bases). With 8 bases removed from V and 2 bases from J, the gap between germline ends came to 9 bases. The CDR3 runs 12 residues. CDR1 and CDR2 (germline): SGHAT, FQNNGV. This CDR3 is CASSTDNTEAFF. The CDR3 region has the DNA TGTGCCAGCTCGACAGACAACACTGAAGCTTTCTTT.

The V and J genes are TRBV28 and TRBJ1-1; 7 positions match TRBD1. This CDR3 is 15 amino acids long. Germline V gives CDR1 MDHEN, CDR2 SYDVKM. After removal of 3 bases from V and 3 bases from J, the junction contained 7 bases not matched to a gene. In nucleotides, the CDR3 is TGTGCCAGCAGTTTGGACAGGCTGGGGTACACTGAAGCTTTCTTT. It specifies CASSLDRLGYTEAFF.

J is TRBJ2-1 and V is TRBV10-2; perhaps TRBD2 as D (6 bases). V lost 4 bases, J lost 5 bases, and 18 bases lay in between. The CDR3 spans 16 residues. Germline V gives CDR1 WSHSY, CDR2 SAAADI. CDR3 nucleotide sequence: TGCGCCAGCAGTGGGGGGGATACGTTCCCCAACAATGAGCAGTTCTTC. As protein: CASSGGDTFPNNEQFF.

This sequence joins TRBV27 and TRBJ2-5, with TRBD2 matching 10 bases. Trimming took 5 bases from V and 0 from J; bases not matched to a gene: 6. CDR3 length equals 16 residues. Germline lookup yields CDR1 MNHEY and CDR2 SMNVEV (reference sequence). The CDR3 nucleotides are TGTGCCAGCAGTGAACGAGCGGGAGGGTACCAAGAGACCCAGTACTTC. Protein product: CASSERAGGYQETQYF.

J is TRBJ2-1 and V is TRBV9, with no clear D. CDR1 SGDLS and CDR2 YYNGEE come from the germline V gene. The CDR3 runs 14 residues. Trimming shortened V by 3 bases and J by 6 bases, and 13 bases separated the two germline ends. The CDR3 spells CASSAPVQSNEQFF. The DNA of the CDR3 is TGTGCCAGCAGCGCCCCGGTTCAATCCAATGAGCAGTTCTTC.

V and J are TRBV27 and TRBJ1-2; the D is unclear. The CDR3 has 16 amino acids. Germline V gene data show CDR1 as MNHEY and CDR2 as SMNVEV (reference sequence). Trimming stripped 2 bases from V and 7 bases from J, with 20 bases between. The CDR3 loop reads CASSLEGYGPPRGYTF. CDR3 DNA: TGTGCCAGCAGTTTAGAAGGTTACGGACCGCCTCGTGGCTACACCTTC.

A word on this clone: Other DNA sequences within the sample encode an identical CDR3. The chain has TRBV9 and TRBJ2-5, with D unresolved. Germline V lookup: CDR1 SGDLS, CDR2 YYNGEE. V dropped 0 bases and J dropped 3 bases, with 9 bases sitting between them. This CDR3 is 14 amino acids long. The CDR3 bases are TGTGCCAGCAGCGTAGCTGGATCCGAAGAGACCCAGTACTTC. It is translated as CASSVAGSEETQYF.

The chain recombines TRBV6-6 with TRBJ2-7, with TRBD2 matching over 8 bases. V gave up 1 base and J gave up 1 base; unmatched junction bases: 6. Germline CDR1 reads MNHNY; CDR2 reads SVGAGI (reference sequence). CDR3 size: 16 residues. DNA of the CDR3: TGTGCCAGCAGTTACTGGTCCAGCGGGAGTTCCTACGAGCAGTACTTC. As protein: CASSYWSSGSSYEQYF.

Turning to this clone: The identical CDR3 is also encoded by other nucleotide sequences in the sample. J is TRBJ2-7 and V is TRBV11-2; no clear D gene. This CDR3 spans 12 amino acids. The germline V gene encodes CDR1 SGHAT and CDR2 FQNNGV. V was clipped by 1 base and J by 4 bases, with 5 bases between them. CDR3 in amino acids: CASSLVPYEQYF. Written as DNA, the CDR3 is TGTGCCAGCAGCTTAGTTCCATACGAGCAGTACTTC.

V usage is TRBV20-1 and J usage is TRBJ2-1; D uncertain. CDR1 and CDR2 from the germline V gene are DFQATT and SNEGSKA (reference sequence). The V gene lost 1 base and the J gene lost 9 bases, with 7 bases spanning the gap. This CDR3 has 11 amino acids. DNA of the CDR3: TGCAGTGCTAGAGTCACTGCTGAGCAGTTCTTC. As protein: CSARVTAEQFF.

The chain is built from TRBV9 and TRBJ2-5; weak D call: TRBD2 (6 bases). The V end lost 3 bases, the J end lost 7 bases, and 19 bases lay between the germline ends. This CDR3 has 15 amino acids. The germline gives CDR1 SGDLS, CDR2 YYNGEE. DNA of the CDR3: TGTGCCAGCAGCGCGGATACGGGGGACTTCTGGACCCAGTACTTC. Encoded protein: CASSADTGDFWTQYF.

The V call is TRBV13, the J call TRBJ2-7; possible D gene TRBD2, 6 bases. CDR1 and CDR2 from the germline V gene are PRHDT and FYEKMQ (reference sequence). V was trimmed by 4 bases and J by 2 bases, leaving 12 bases between them. The CDR3 has 14 residues. The CDR3 loop is CASSSEAGPYEQYF. In DNA form, the CDR3 reads TGTGCCAGCAGCTCCGAGGCGGGACCCTACGAGCAGTACTTC. The whole variable domain, remainder taken from reference TRBV13 and TRBJ2-7, is AAGVIQSPRHLIKEKRETATLKCYPIPRHDTVYWYQQGPGQDPQFLISFYEKMQSDKGSIPDRFSAQQFSDYHSELNMSSLELGDSALYFCASSSEAGPYEQYFGPGTRLTVT.

The V call is TRBV27, the J call TRBJ2-5; either TRBD1 or TRBD2 may supply D (5 bases each). The assigned J gene may be wrong: the sequence end matches TRBJ2-7 better. Germline V gene lookup returns CDR1 MNHEY and CDR2 SMNVEV (reference sequence). CDR3 length: 15 residues. The DNA for the CDR3 is TGTGCCAGCAGTCCGCACCGGGACCGCGGCCCCGAGCAGTACTTC. This translates into CASSPHRDRGPEQYF.

The chain links TRBV6-5 to TRBJ2-7, with D maybe TRBD2 (6 bases). This CDR3 is built from 13 residues. V lost 7 bases, J lost 6 bases, and 16 bases lay in between. The germline gives CDR1 MNHEY, CDR2 SVGAGI. CDR3: CASTPDMGGEQYF. For the CDR3, the DNA is TGTGCCAGCACCCCCGACATGGGGGGCGAGCAGTACTTC.

The chain has TRBV5-1 and TRBJ2-7, with 11 bases that match TRBD1. Germline loops: CDR1 SGHRS, CDR2 YFSETQ. Unmatched junction bases numbered 10, after V lost 4 bases and J lost 4 bases. There are 16 residues in the CDR3. The CDR3 sequence is CASSPPTGTGGYEQYF. Written as DNA, the CDR3 is TGCGCCAGCAGCCCCCCCACCGGGACAGGGGGGTACGAGCAGTACTTC.

About this clone itself: The identical CDR3 is also encoded by other nucleotide sequences in the sample. The chain carries TRBV30 and TRBJ1-2; D uncertain. In germline, CDR1 is GTSNPN, CDR2 SVGIG (reference sequence). The CDR3 contains 14 residues. V lost 2 bases, J lost 2 bases, and 12 bases lay in between. CDR3 DNA sequence: TGTGCCTGGAGTCCACGGACGGGGAACTATGGCTACACCTTC. Translated: CAWSPRTGNYGYTF.

V and J are TRBV7-8 and TRBJ2-3, with a weak D call TRBD2 (5 bases). Germline CDR1 and CDR2: SGHVS and FQNEAQ. V was cut by 1 base and J by 3 bases, with 14 bases left in between. The CDR3 contains 16 residues. CDR3 sequence reads: CASSLVRGSITDTQYF. CDR3 bases: TGTGCCAGCAGCTTAGTCCGGGGAAGTATAACAGATACGCAGTATTTT.